This T cell receptor beta chain is drawn from a study of T cells in Graves' hyperthyroidism and ophthalmopathy. Study background: Initial diagnosis, before any treatment, was when peripheral blood was collected.

Amplification targeted TCR beta CDR3 regions from RNA transcripts. HTBI primers drove first-round RT-PCR of the TCR CDR3. In TCRdb, the multiplex PCR reads were re-called with MiXCR into one record per CDR3 protein. Of under 350,000 distinct CDR3 sequences in the sample, about 18% are singletons; the top ten hold approximately 54%. Stable hyperthyroidism: no ophthalmopathy progression over 18 months of follow-up. This clonotype was counted ten times or more. What it binds is unknown. Study outcomes and limitations: Ophthalmopathy, as predicted by the model, came a median 6.5 months after the prediction.

The sequencing sample was made of blood. This receptor was obtained from a woman aged 45-59 years with Graves' hyperthyroidism.

In nucleotides, the CDR3 is TGTGCCAGCAGCCCGGGGGGGGGTCACAATGAGCAGTTCTTC. It encodes CASSPGGGHNEQFF. This chain uses TRBV11-3 with TRBJ2-1; 8 nucleotides align to TRBD2. The CDR3 totals 14 residues. Germline CDR1 and CDR2: SGHNT and YENEEA. Trimming took 5 bases from V and 5 from J; bases not matched to a gene: 5.